This T cell receptor beta chain was sequenced during a study of neoadjuvant anti-PD-1 for oral cavity cancer. Of note for this clone: What it binds is unknown.

In germline, CDR1 is SQVTM, CDR2 ANQGSEA. The CDR3 is 13 residues long. V was pared by 6 bases and J by 5 bases, with 7 bases of the junction left unmatched. Study-wide findings and caveats: With a few patients per group, TCR findings need larger cohorts. Higher pretreatment Treg/Th17 ratios tracked higher pretreatment blood clonality.

The assay was immunoSEQ multiplex PCR, and TCRdb's table has in-frame clones only and misses some. The table has about 24,000 clones, over 20% seen once. Time point defined: after neoadjuvant nivolumab, at surgical resection. These newly diagnosed stage II-IVA oral cavity squamous cell carcinoma patients had no prior systemic or radiation treatment. Cohort: HPV-negative, locally advanced oral cavity squamous cell carcinoma patients. The genes are TRBV29-1 and TRBJ2-1, with 7 positions matching TRBD1. This clonotype originated in a person aged 35-79 years with oral cavity squamous cell carcinoma. The specimen was tumor tissue, collected after nivolumab (anti-PD-1) treatment. The CDR3 reads CSVLRDRNNEQFF. CDR3 in DNA: TGCAGCGTCCTCCGGGACAGAAACAATGAGCAGTTCTTC.